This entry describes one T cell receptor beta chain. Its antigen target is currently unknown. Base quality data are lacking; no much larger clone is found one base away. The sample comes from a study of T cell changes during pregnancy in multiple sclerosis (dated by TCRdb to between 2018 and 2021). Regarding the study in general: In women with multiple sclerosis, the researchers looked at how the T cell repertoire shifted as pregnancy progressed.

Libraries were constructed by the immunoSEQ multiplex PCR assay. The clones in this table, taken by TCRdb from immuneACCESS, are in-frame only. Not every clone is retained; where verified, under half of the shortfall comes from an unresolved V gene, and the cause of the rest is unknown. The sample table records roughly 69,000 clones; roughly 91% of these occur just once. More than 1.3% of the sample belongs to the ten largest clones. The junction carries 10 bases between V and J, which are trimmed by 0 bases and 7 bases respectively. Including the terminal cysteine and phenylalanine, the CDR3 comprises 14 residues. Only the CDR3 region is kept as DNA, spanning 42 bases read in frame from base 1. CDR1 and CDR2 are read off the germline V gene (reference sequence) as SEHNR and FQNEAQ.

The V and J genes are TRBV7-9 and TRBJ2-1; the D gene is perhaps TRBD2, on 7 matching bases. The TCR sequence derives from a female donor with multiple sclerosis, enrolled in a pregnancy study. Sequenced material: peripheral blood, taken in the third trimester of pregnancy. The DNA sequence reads TGTGCCAGCAGCTTAGCGGGGGGGACAAATGAGCAGTTCTTC. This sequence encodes CASSLAGGTNEQFF.